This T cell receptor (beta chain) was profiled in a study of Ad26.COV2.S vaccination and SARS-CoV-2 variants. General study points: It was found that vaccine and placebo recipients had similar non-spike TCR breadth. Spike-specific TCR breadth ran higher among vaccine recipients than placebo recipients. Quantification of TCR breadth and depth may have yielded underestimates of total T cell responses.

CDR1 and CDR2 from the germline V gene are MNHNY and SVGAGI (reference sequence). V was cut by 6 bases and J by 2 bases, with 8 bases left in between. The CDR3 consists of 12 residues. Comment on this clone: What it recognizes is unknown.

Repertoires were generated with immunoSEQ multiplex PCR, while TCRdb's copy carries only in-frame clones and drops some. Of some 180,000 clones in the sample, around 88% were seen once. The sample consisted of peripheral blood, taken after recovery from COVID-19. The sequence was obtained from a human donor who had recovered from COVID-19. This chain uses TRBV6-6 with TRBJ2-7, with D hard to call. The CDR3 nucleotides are TGTGCCAGCAGCCGACCCCCCTACGAGCAGTACTTC. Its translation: CASSRPPYEQYF.